This T cell receptor (beta chain) was identified during a study of blood T cell repertoires in COVID-19 (dated by TCRdb to 2019 to 2021). General notes on the study: Samples from collaborators originated in the United States, Italy and Spain and spanned both the acute and convalescent phases of COVID-19. Deeply sampled blood TCRbeta repertoires from subjects exposed to, actively infected with, or recovered from COVID-19 were included in the dataset. The prospective study material was composed of cDNA or gDNA derived from T cells, B-cell-depleted T cells, or PBMCs. Samples were obtained from the ongoing ImmuneRACE study (first 160 participants) and from some 1,200 subjects provided by 6 global collaborators. Sample metadata almost always included a de-identified subject ID, COVID-19 status, age in years and sex. Where available, HLA class I and class II types were taken from metadata supplied by the sample provider and were not determined by assay-based typing. The repertoires were released in a freely available public database intended as a resource for research on the immune response to SARS-CoV-2. What the study reported, not specific to this receptor: How much clinical and demographic metadata was included differed by source and by participant, and the metadata was provided uncurated.

TCRbeta CDR3 regions were amplified from genomic DNA by means of the immunoSEQ Assay, a bias-controlled multiplex PCR. The authors' analysis ran thus. The number of nucleated cells in each sample was estimated by amplification of reference gene primers within the assay. To quantify the absolute abundance of each unique TCRbeta CDR3 rearrangement, sequence reads were collapsed and filtered. For each sample, productive Simpson clonality was calculated as the square root of Simpson's diversity index across productive rearrangements. TCRdb provides this immuneACCESS table in a form limited to in-frame rearrangements. Some clones are lacking; in checked studies, under half of them reflect an unresolved V gene, and why the rest are absent is not known. D and trimming come from the DNA, and the V and J calls and clone size come from that table. The sample profile shows 65,000 to 70,000 clones; 85% of them were found once. The leading ten clones occupy 2.5% to 3% of the sample.

Concerning this clone: Its antigen target is currently unknown. Per-nucleotide qualities are absent, and no much larger clonotype sits a single base away.

CDR1 and CDR2 were assigned from the germline V gene as SGHTA and FQGNSA. Counted from cysteine to phenylalanine, this CDR3 has 15 amino acids. The kept DNA is CDR3 alone, 45 bases in frame from the first base. V is pared back by 5 bases and J by 0 bases, with 12 bases lying between the germline termini. Whole blood was collected in K2EDTA tubes by collaborating institutions according to the institutions' own protocols. Collaborator samples were shipped for TCRbeta analysis as frozen whole blood, isolated PBMCs, or DNA extracted from either sample type. This TCR was recovered from a man aged 80 or over with acute or convalescent COVID-19. The rearranged chain carries TRBV7-2 and TRBJ2-3; possibly the D gene is TRBD2, per 5 matching bases. Source material: peripheral blood. The nucleotides read TGTGCCAGCAGCCCCCGAGGCGGGAGCACAGATACGCAGTATTTT. This codes for CASSPRGGSTDTQYF.